One and the same sample provided the 18 T cell receptor beta chains below, sequenced in a study of T cell changes during pregnancy in multiple sclerosis. Generated by immunoSEQ multiplex PCR, the TCRdb table keeps only in-frame clones and is missing some. The sample gives about 62,000 clones, roughly 90% of which show up once; more than 2.5% is in the top ten. Sequenced here: peripheral blood, sampled in the second trimester of pregnancy. These receptors all come from a female donor in good health, enrolled as a control in a pregnancy study.

The chain recombines TRBV6-5 with TRBJ2-5, with D possibly TRBD1 on 6 matching bases. The CDR3 extends over 15 amino acids. Trimming cost V 6 bases and J 0 bases, with 14 bases left between them. Germline lookup yields CDR1 MNHEY and CDR2 SVGAGI. CDR3: CASSPIRGNQETQYF. Here the CDR3 DNA reads TGTGCCAGCAGCCCGATCAGGGGAAACCAAGAGACCCAGTACTTC.

The chain couples TRBV7-8 to TRBJ2-1; a possible D gene is TRBD2 (6 bases). CDR3 length equals 16 residues. Germline values: CDR1 SGHVS, CDR2 FQNEAQ. Trimming stripped 8 bases from V and 7 bases from J, with 24 bases between. This chain's CDR3 is CASSWTGGAGRNEQFF. CDR3 DNA: TGTGCCAGCTCCTGGACGGGCGGGGCAGGACGGAATGAGCAGTTCTTC.

The rearrangement joins TRBV7-9 to TRBJ2-7; 7 bases are shared with TRBD1. The ends lost 6 bases at V and 5 bases at J; junction bases unmatched: 10. Per the germline V gene, CDR1 is SEHNR and CDR2 is FQNEAQ (reference sequence). The CDR3 length is 14 residues. In DNA form, the CDR3 reads TGTGCCAGCAGTTTCGCCGGGACAGAACACGAGCAGTACTTC. It is translated as CASSFAGTEHEQYF.

The chain carries TRBV7-3 and TRBJ2-5; TRBD2 matches 8 bases. CDR1 SGHTA and CDR2 FQGTGA come from the germline V gene. The CDR3 has 13 residues. J gave up 5 bases and V 8 bases, and 7 bases lay outside the gene matches. The CDR3 sequence: CASVGAGVETQYF. The CDR3 coding sequence is TGTGCCAGCGTTGGAGCGGGAGTGGAGACCCAGTACTTC.

DNA for the CDR3: TGTGCCAGCAGCCAAGATGGGACTAGCGCCTACAATGAGCAGTTCTTC. It specifies CASSQDGTSAYNEQFF. The chain uses TRBV4-2 and TRBJ2-1; 10 nucleotides match TRBD2. Germline-derived CDR1 and CDR2 are LGHNA and YNFKEQ. The CDR3 has 16 amino acids. Trimming at V came to 0 bases and at J to 2 bases, leaving 1 base not matched to a gene.

V and J are TRBV9 and TRBJ2-2; possibly TRBD2 for D (5 bases). Per germline, CDR1 SGDLS and CDR2 YYNGEE. V was trimmed by 2 bases and J by 0 bases, leaving 11 bases between them. The CDR3 is made up of 16 amino acids. The CDR3 nucleotides are TGTGCCAGCAGCGTGCCGGGGAACGCGAACACCGGGGAGCTGTTTTTT. Protein sequence: CASSVPGNANTGELFF.

This clone was recorded many times. The chain couples TRBV19 to TRBJ2-7, with 9 nucleotides matching TRBD2. J gave up 4 bases and V 3 bases, and 4 bases lay outside the gene matches. Germline V gene data show CDR1 as LNHDA and CDR2 as SQIVND (reference sequence). The CDR3 runs 14 residues. DNA of the CDR3: TGTGCCAGTAGTATGACTAGCGGAATATACGAGCAGTACTTC. It is translated as CASSMTSGIYEQYF.

A note on this clone: Other DNA sequences in this sample translate to the same CDR3. This chain links TRBV20-1 with TRBJ2-7; D may be TRBD1 (6 bases). The CDR3 totals 11 residues. V was trimmed by 6 bases and J by 6 bases, leaving 12 bases between them. Germline V gives CDR1 DFQATT, CDR2 SNEGSKA (reference sequence). The CDR3 coding sequence is TGCAGTGCGGGGCAGGGGTTCGAGCAGTACTTC. Translation gives CSAGQGFEQYF.

The chain combines TRBV28 with TRBJ1-2, with D possibly matching TRBD1 (6 bases). Germline V lookup: CDR1 MDHEN, CDR2 SYDVKM. The V end was cut by 7 bases, the J end by 7 bases, with 13 bases between. The CDR3 is 12 amino acids. The CDR3 loop is CASTLGQFGYTF. The CDR3 bases are TGTGCCAGCACCCTGGGACAATTTGGCTACACCTTC.

The V and J genes are TRBV7-9 and TRBJ2-2, with 9 bases fitting TRBD2. With 5 bases clipped from V and 4 bases from J, the junction kept 8 bases outside the gene matches. The CDR3 has 16 residues. CDR1 is SEHNR, CDR2 FQNEAQ, per germline (reference sequence). The CDR3: CASSAPVAGATGELFF. As DNA, the CDR3 is TGTGCCAGCAGCGCGCCGGTAGCGGGAGCCACCGGGGAGCTGTTTTTT.

The genes are TRBV7-9 and TRBJ2-1, with 9 bases that match TRBD2. The CDR3 is made up of 15 amino acids. Germline V gene lookup returns CDR1 SEHNR and CDR2 FQNEAQ (reference sequence). V lost 1 base, J lost 8 bases, and 6 bases stayed unmatched. The CDR3 region has the DNA TGTGCCAGCAGCTTAGTTCCAGCGGGGGGACATGAGCAGTTCTTC. Amino acids: CASSLVPAGGHEQFF.

CDR3 nucleotides: TGTGCCAGCAGCTTGATGGGGACAGGGTGGACTGAAGCTTTCTTT. Amino acids: CASSLMGTGWTEAFF. The V and J genes are TRBV11-2 and TRBJ1-1, with 9 bases lining up with TRBD1. In germline, CDR1 is SGHAT, CDR2 FQNNGV. The CDR3 is 15 residues long. V trimming: 3 bases; J trimming: 5 bases; junction bases outside the gene matches: 7.

The chain employs TRBV15 and TRBJ2-1; 9 bases map to TRBD1. With V trimmed by 7 bases and J by 8 bases, 6 bases remained unmatched. CDR1 and CDR2 from the germline V gene are LNHNV and YYDKDF (reference sequence). The CDR3 totals 13 residues. CDR3 amino acids: CATNQDRGDEQFF. In nucleotides, the CDR3 is TGTGCCACCAATCAGGACAGGGGAGATGAGCAGTTCTTC.

The chain combines TRBV19 with TRBJ1-1, with 9 bases aligning to TRBD1. CDR1 and CDR2 (germline): LNHDA, SQIVND (reference sequence). J lost 6 bases, V lost 8 bases, and 10 bases had no gene match. The CDR3 has 14 residues. CDR3 amino acids: CASDPGQGIAEAFF. CDR3 DNA: TGTGCCAGTGATCCGGGACAGGGTATAGCTGAAGCTTTCTTT.

The V call is TRBV9, the J call TRBJ2-1; the match to TRBD2 covers 12 bases. Germline CDR1 and CDR2: SGDLS and YYNGEE. The CDR3 has 15 amino acids. J lost 4 bases, V lost 7 bases, and 6 bases had no gene match. CDR3 in DNA: TGTGCCAGCGGAAGACTAGCGGGGGCTTACAATGAGCAGTTCTTC. It is translated as CASGRLAGAYNEQFF.

DNA for the CDR3: TGTGCCAGCAGCTCGGGCTTCCAGGGGGGCGCCGGGGAGCTGTTTTTT. This sequence encodes CASSSGFQGGAGELFF. The chain links TRBV7-2 to TRBJ2-2, with D perhaps TRBD1 (7 bases). The CDR3 is made up of 16 amino acids. V shed 4 bases and J shed 6 bases, with 18 bases lying between them. Germline-derived CDR1 and CDR2 are SGHTA and FQGNSA.

A single count supports this clone. The V call is TRBV27, the J call TRBJ2-7, with unresolved D. CDR3 length: 14 amino acids. V lost 2 bases and J lost 2, with 10 bases in between. Per the germline V gene, CDR1 is MNHEY and CDR2 is SMNVEV (reference sequence). Here the CDR3 reads CASSLTGFPYEQYF. DNA for the CDR3: TGTGCCAGCAGTTTAACCGGGTTCCCCTACGAGCAGTACTTC.

The CDR3 DNA sequence: TGTGCCAGCAGCTTAGGAGGGGGCGACCACGAGCAGTACTTC. Translated: CASSLGGGDHEQYF. The chain employs TRBV5-4 and TRBJ2-7; TRBD1 might be the D (7 bases). Germline V gene data show CDR1 as SGHNT and CDR2 as YYREEE (reference sequence). Trimming stripped 2 bases from V and 5 bases from J, with 14 bases between. The CDR3 has 14 amino acids.